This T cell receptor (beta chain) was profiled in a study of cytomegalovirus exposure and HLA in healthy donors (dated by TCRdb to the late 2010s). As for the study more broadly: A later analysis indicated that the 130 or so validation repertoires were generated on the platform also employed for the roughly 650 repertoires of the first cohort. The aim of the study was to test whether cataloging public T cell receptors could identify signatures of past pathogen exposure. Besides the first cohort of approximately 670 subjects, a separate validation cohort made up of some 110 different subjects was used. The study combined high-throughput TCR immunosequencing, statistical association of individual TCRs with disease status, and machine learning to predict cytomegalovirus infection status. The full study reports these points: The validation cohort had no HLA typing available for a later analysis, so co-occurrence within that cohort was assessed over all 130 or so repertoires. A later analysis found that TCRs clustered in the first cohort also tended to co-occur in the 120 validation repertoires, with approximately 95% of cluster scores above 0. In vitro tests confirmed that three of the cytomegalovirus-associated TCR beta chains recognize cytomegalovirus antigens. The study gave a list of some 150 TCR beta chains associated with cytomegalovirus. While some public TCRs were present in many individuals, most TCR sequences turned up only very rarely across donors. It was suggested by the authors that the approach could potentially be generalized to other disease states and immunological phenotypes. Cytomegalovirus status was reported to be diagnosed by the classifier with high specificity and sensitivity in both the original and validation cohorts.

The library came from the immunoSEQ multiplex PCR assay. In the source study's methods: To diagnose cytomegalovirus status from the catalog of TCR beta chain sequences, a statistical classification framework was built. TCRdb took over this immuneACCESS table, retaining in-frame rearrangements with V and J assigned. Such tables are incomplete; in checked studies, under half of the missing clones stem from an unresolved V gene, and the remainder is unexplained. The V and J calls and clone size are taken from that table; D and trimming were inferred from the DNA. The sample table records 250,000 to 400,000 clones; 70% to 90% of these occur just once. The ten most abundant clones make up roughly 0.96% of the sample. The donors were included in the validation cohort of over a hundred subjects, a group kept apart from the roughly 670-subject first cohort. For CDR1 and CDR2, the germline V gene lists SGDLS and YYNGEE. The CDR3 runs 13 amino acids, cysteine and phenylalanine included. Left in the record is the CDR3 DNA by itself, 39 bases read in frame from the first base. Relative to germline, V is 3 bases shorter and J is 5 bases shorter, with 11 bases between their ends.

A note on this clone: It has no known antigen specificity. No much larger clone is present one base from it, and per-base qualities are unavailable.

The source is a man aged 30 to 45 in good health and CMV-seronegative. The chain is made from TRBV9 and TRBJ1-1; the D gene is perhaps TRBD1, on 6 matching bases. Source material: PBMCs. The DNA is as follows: TGTGCCAGCAGCGGGACAGTCGGAACTGAAGCTTTCTTT. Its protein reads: CASSGTVGTEAFF.